This T cell receptor beta chain was sequenced in a study of blood T cell repertoires in COVID-19. Profiling relied on immunoSEQ multiplex PCR, and the TCRdb table lists in-frame clones only, not all of them. The sample yields 200,000 to 250,000 clones, roughly nine tenths seen once. The germline V gene encodes CDR1 SGHAT and CDR2 FQDESV (reference sequence). V dropped 4 bases and J dropped 4; count of bases not matched to a gene: 4. The CDR3 runs to 14 residues. This chain uses TRBV11-1 with TRBJ1-2, with TRBD1 matching over 9 bases. The sequence derives from a woman aged 18 to 35 who had recovered from COVID-19. The sample comprised peripheral blood. CDR3 DNA sequence: TGTGCCAGCAGCTGGGACAGGGAGGGCTATGGCTACACCTTC. Translated: CASSWDREGYGYTF.